The 6 T cell receptor beta chains given below trace back to one sample, sequenced in a study of blood T cells in healthy people across ages. Primers used in a second PCR of roughly 7 to 12 cycles were a sample-barcoded 5' primer and a J-beta primer mix. TCRdb passed the 5' RACE reads through MiXCR, listing each CDR3 protein once. Of more than 800,000 distinct CDR3 sequences in the sample, around 28% were seen once. Material for sequencing was blood. These receptor sequences come from a woman at least 80 years old in good health.

This clonotype was picked up a small number of times. At one end, the junction sequence differs from germline, possibly due to a read error. In DNA, the CDR3 is TGTGCCAGCAGTCACTCGAATCGAGGGACAGGGGAAGAGACCCAGTACTTC. Translating gives CASSHSNRGTGEETQYF. J is TRBJ2-7 and V is TRBV6-6, with TRBD1 matching 10 bases. The DNA end is a closer match to TRBJ2-5, so the J assignment may be wrong. Looked up from germline, CDR1 is MNHNY and CDR2 is SVGAGI (reference sequence). The CDR3 loop spans 17 amino acids.

This clonotype was seen more than once but under ten times. The rearrangement joins TRBV20-1 to TRBJ1-6; D might be TRBD1 (5 bases). The germline V and J ends were trimmed by 6 bases and 5 bases, with 14 bases remaining between them. CDR1 and CDR2 from the germline V gene are DFQATT and SNEGSKA (reference sequence). The CDR3 has 14 residues. The CDR3 nucleotides are TGCAGTGCCACTGCCAGGGTTAATAATTCACCCCTCCACTTT. Protein product: CSATARVNNSPLHF.

As concerns this clonotype: A much larger clone differs by one base, so this may be a read error. CDR3 sequence reads: CRAVGTSYEQYF. The DNA for the CDR3 is TGCAGGGCTGTGGGGACTAGTTACGAGCAGTACTTC. The V and J genes are TRBV20-1 and TRBJ2-7; TRBD2 agrees at 8 bases. Germline V lookup: CDR1 DFQATT, CDR2 SNEGSKA (reference sequence). The CDR3 covers 12 residues.

Of note for this clonotype: It may be a read error: a sequence one base away is much more abundant. V is TRBV11-2 and J is TRBJ2-7, with 7 bases lining up with TRBD2. CDR1 and CDR2 (germline): SGHAT, FQNNGV. The V and J ends lost 3 bases and 3 bases, in that order; junction bases with no gene match: 5. CDR3 length: 14 amino acids. CDR3 protein: CASSFVASGYEQYF. The CDR3 DNA reads TGTGCCAGCAGCTTCGTGGCTAGCGGCTACGAGCAGTACTTC.

Note on this clonotype: This may stem from a read error, because a much larger clone lies one nucleotide away. The J gene is TRBJ2-4, the V gene TRBV5-1, with TRBD2 matching over 7 bases. Matching the DNA end better, TRBJ2-5 makes the J call doubtful. Germline V gene data show CDR1 as SGHRS and CDR2 as YFSETQ. This CDR3 region has 15 residues. The CDR3 reads CASSQSETAGETQYF. The CDR3 nucleotides read TGCGCCAGCAGCCAGTCGGAGACAGCGGGGGAGACCCAGTACTTC.

The chain uses TRBV10-3 and TRBJ2-3; TRBD1 matches at 11 bases. CDR3 length: 14 amino acids. V lost 8 bases to trimming and J lost 7 bases; unmatched junction nucleotides: 8. The germline V gene encodes CDR1 ENHRY and CDR2 SYGVKD. The CDR3 loop reads CAIRGQGASNTQYF. Written as DNA, the CDR3 is TGTGCCATCCGAGGACAGGGGGCCTCAAATACGCAGTATTTT.